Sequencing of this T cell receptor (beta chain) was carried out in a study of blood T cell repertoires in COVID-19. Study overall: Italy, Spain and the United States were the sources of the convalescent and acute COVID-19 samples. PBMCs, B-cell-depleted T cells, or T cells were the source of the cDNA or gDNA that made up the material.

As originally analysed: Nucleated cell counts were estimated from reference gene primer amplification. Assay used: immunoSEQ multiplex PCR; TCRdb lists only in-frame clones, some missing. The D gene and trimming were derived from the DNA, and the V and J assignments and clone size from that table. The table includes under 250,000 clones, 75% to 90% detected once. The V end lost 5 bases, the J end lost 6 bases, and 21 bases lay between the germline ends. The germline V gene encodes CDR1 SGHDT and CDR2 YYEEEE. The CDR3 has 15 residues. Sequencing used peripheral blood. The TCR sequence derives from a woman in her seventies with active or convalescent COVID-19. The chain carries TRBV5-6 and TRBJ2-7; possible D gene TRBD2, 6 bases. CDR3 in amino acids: CASSTPGEALGEQYF. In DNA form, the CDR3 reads TGTGCCAGCAGTACTCCGGGGGAGGCCCTTGGCGAGCAGTACTTC.